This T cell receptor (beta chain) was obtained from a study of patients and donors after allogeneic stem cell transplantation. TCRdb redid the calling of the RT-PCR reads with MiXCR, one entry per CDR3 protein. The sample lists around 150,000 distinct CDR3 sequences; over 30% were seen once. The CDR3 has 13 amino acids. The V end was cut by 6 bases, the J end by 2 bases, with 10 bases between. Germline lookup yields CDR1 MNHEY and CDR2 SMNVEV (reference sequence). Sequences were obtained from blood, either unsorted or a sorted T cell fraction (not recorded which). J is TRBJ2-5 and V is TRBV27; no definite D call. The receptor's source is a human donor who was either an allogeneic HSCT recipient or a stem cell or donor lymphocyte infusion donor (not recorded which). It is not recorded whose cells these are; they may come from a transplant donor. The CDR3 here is CASSPLIQETQYF. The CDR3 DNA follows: TGTGCCAGCAGCCCTTTGATTCAAGAGACCCAGTACTTC.